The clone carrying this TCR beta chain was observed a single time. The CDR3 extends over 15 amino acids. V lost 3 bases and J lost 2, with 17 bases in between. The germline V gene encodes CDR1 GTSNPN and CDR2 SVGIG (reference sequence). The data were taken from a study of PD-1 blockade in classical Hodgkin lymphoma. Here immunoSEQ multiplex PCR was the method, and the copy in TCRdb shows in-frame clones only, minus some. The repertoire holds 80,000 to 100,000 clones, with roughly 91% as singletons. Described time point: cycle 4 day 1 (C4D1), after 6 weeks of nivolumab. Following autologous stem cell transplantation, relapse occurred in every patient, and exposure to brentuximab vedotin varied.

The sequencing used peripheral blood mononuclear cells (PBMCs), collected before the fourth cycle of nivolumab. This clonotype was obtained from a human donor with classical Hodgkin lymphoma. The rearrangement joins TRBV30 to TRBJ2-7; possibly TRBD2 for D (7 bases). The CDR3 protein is CAWSRVGGGAYEQYF. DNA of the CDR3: TGTGCCTGGAGCCGGGTGGGAGGGGGTGCCTACGAGCAGTACTTC.